The T cell receptor beta chain under discussion was sequenced for a study of T cells in Graves' hyperthyroidism and ophthalmopathy. Amplified TCR beta CDR3 regions came from RNA transcripts. The study used the HTBI primer set for a first-round RT-PCR of the TCR CDR3. TCRdb recomputed calls from the multiplex PCR reads with MiXCR, one row per CDR3 protein. The sample yields a few hundred thousand distinct CDR3 sequences, about half seen once. The germline V gene encodes CDR1 MNHNS and CDR2 SASEGT. The CDR3 loop spans 14 amino acids. Notes on this clonotype: An end of the junction does not agree with germline; a read error may underlie this.

The gene calls are TRBV6-1 and TRBJ1-1, with 7 bases lining up with TRBD1. The sequenced sample consisted of peripheral blood or thyroid tissue (not recorded which). The clonotype comes from a young woman with Graves' hyperthyroidism. CDR3 amino acids: CAGRGTPRGTEAFF. The DNA of the CDR3 is TGTGCCGGCAGGGGGACACCCAGAGGGACTGAAGCTTTCTTT.